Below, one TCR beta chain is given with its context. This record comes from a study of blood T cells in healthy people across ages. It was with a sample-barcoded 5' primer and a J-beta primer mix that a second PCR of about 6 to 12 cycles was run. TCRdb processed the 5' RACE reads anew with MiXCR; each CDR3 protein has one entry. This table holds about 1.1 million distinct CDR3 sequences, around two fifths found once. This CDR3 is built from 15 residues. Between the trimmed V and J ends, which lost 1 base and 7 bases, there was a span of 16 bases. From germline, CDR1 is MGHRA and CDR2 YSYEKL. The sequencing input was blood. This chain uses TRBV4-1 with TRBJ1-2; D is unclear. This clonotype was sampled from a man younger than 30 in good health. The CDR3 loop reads CASSQVVAATIGYTF. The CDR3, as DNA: TGCGCCAGCAGCCAAGTTGTAGCCGCAACTATTGGCTACACCTTC.